This T cell receptor beta chain was retrieved from a study of OX40 agonist ivuxolimab in advanced cancers. Across the whole study: Prior therapy, whether anti-PD-1, anti-PD-L1 or anti-CTLA-4, was allowed, and approximately 37% had some. General study points: Partly responding patients at 0.1-3.0 mg/kg showed some of the smallest clonal expansion. Expanded clones tended on average to be more numerous among CD8+ T cells than CD4+.

Assay used: immunoSEQ multiplex PCR; TCRdb lists only in-frame clones, some missing. Among about 75,000 clones listed, about 88% were seen once. With 3 bases removed from V and 5 bases from J, the gap between germline ends came to 13 bases. CDR1 and CDR2 from the germline V gene are MNHEY and SVGAGI. The CDR3 has 14 residues. Points on this clone: The antigen remains undetermined.

This material consisted of CD4+ or CD8+ T cells sorted from blood, taken in a trial of the OX40 agonist ivuxolimab. The chain employs TRBV6-5 and TRBJ1-2; D remains ambiguous. This TCR was recovered from an adult with an advanced solid tumor such as melanoma, head and neck, liver or kidney cancer. CDR3 sequence: CASSYIGQTYGYTF. As DNA, the CDR3 is TGTGCCAGCAGTTATATTGGGCAGACATATGGCTACACCTTC.